What follows is one T cell receptor (beta chain) and its context. Primers used in a second PCR of about 7 to 11 cycles were a sample-barcoded 5' primer and a J-beta primer mix. From the 5' RACE reads, TCRdb called clonotypes with MiXCR, one entry per CDR3 protein. The sample yields 1.4 million or so distinct CDR3 sequences, 35% to 45% seen once. This record belongs to a study of blood T cells in healthy people across ages. Deletions cut 1 base from V and 0 bases from J, with 8 bases between. CDR1 is GTSNPN and CDR2 is SVGIG in the germline V gene (reference sequence). The CDR3 runs to 14 residues. The chain recombines TRBV30 with TRBJ2-3; the D is unclear. The sample was blood. The sequence was obtained from a woman aged 18-29 years in good health. As DNA, the CDR3 is TGTGCCTGGAGTGACCTGGGAAGCACAGATACGCAGTATTTT. This codes for CAWSDLGSTDTQYF.